This TCR beta chain was captured in a study of OX40 agonist ivuxolimab in advanced cancers. Regarding the complete study: Ivuxolimab, which targeted the costimulatory receptor OX40 (CD134), was an agonistic, fully human IgG2 monoclonal antibody. Intravenous ivuxolimab was administered to patients every 2 weeks at six dose levels: 0.01, 0.1, 0.3, 1.5, 3 and 10 mg/kg. Of the approximately 54 dose-escalation patients, hepatocellular carcinoma was present in 19, melanoma in around 15, renal cell carcinoma in 9 and head and neck cancer in 9. The dose-escalation cohort was 82.7% male with a mean age of 60 years, ranging from roughly 20 to 80. Patients were allowed to have had prior anti-PD-1, anti-PD-L1 or anti-CTLA-4 therapy, and 40% to 45% of the dose-escalation patients had previously received checkpoint inhibitors. Three dose-escalation patients achieved partial responses, one with hepatocellular carcinoma and two with cutaneous melanoma. Peripheral TCRbeta sequencing aimed to test whether ivuxolimab altered TCR sequence diversity and caused clonal T-cell expansion. The paper covers the monotherapy dose-escalation part of the phase I ivuxolimab trial, which included N of about 50 patients.

The trial excluded patients who had a history of autoimmune disease or who were on systemic immunosuppression. Peripheral blood for TCR sequencing was collected from all dose cohorts at baseline, on cycle 4 day 1, and on cycle 7 day 1. Samples came from an open-label, multicenter, first-in-human phase I dose-escalation trial of ivuxolimab. The trial enrolled adults with locally advanced or metastatic head and neck squamous cell, hepatocellular, melanoma or renal cell carcinoma. Before TCR sequencing, CD4+ and CD8+ T cells were separately sorted from peripheral blood. For sequencing of the TCRbeta CDR3 region, genomic DNA was extracted from the sorted cells. The immunoSEQ Assay was used for sequencing of TCRbeta CDR3 regions. TCRdb took this table from immuneACCESS and kept in-frame rearrangements with V and J called. Such tables lack part of the clones; where checked against another copy, unresolved V genes explain under half of the gap, and the rest is unexplained. The sample table records tens of thousands of clones; around 83% of these occur just once. Of the sample, roughly 2.1% falls within the top ten clones.

As regards this clone: The antigen it recognizes is unknown. There are no base qualities to consult, and no much larger clone falls within one base.

On the study overall, not on this receptor specifically: After ivuxolimab, CD8+ T cells had more expanded clones than CD4+ T cells on average. Antigen specificity was not determined for the clonally expanded peripheral T cells. At doses of 0.1 to 3.0 mg/kg, clonal expansion of both CD4+ and CD8+ T cells in blood was seen between baseline and week 6. In partial responders in the 0.1-3.0 mg/kg groups, normalized peripheral clonal expansion was found to be among the lowest, especially among CD8+ T cells. Low levels of normalized T-cell clonal expansion were also shown by some nonresponding patients.

CDR3 length: 14 amino acids, cysteine to phenylalanine. Only the CDR3 part of the read is kept: 42 bases, read in frame from the first base. V sheds 6 bases and J sheds 6 bases, leaving 21 bases between their ends. CDR1 and CDR2 are drawn from the germline V gene: SQVTM, ANQGSEA. The sample was CD4+ or CD8+ T cells sorted from blood, taken in a trial of the OX40 agonist ivuxolimab. This clonotype originated in an adult with an advanced solid tumor such as melanoma, head and neck, liver or kidney cancer. This chain joins TRBV29-1 to TRBJ2-7, and the D gene may be TRBD2, 6 bases matching. The CDR3 corresponds to CSVLRELQGSEQYF. Here is the DNA: TGCAGCGTCCTCCGGGAGCTTCAGGGTTCCGAGCAGTACTTC.